The 31 T cell receptor beta chains reported below all come from one sample, sequenced in a study of metastatic and nonmetastatic thyroid tumors. TCRdb reanalyzed the PCR reads via MiXCR. This table holds roughly 15,000 clones, about 25% found once. Patients were all untreated before their thyroid surgery. Sequencing was performed on tumor tissue. The receptors originated from a female donor with papillary thyroid cancer or a benign thyroid nodule (not recorded which). Some clones in this sample may be carry-over from other donors' samples.

The V gene is TRBV11-3, the J gene TRBJ2-1, with 7 bases matching TRBD2. V dropped 1 base and J dropped 4; count of bases not matched to a gene: 1. CDR3 length: 14 residues. Germline assignment: CDR1 SGHNT and CDR2 YENEEA. CDR3 sequence: CASSLVGGYNEQFF. DNA for the CDR3: TGTGCCAGCAGCTTAGTGGGGGGGTACAATGAGCAGTTCTTC.

Judged by abundance, this clone is medium-sized (0.01 to 0.1%). This chain uses TRBV10-1 with TRBJ2-3; 7 positions agree with TRBD2. The CDR3 consists of 15 residues. CDR1 and CDR2 from the germline V gene are WNHNN and SYGVQD (reference sequence). The V and J ends lost 4 bases and 6 bases, in that order; junction bases with no gene match: 10. The CDR3 protein is CASSGGSGPQDTQYF. CDR3 nucleotide sequence: TGCGCCAGCAGTGGGGGTAGCGGGCCCCAGGATACGCAGTATTTT.

V and J are TRBV2 and TRBJ1-5; 10 nucleotides agree with TRBD1. Germline CDR1 reads SNHLY; CDR2 reads FYNNEI. V dropped 6 bases and J dropped 5; count of bases not matched to a gene: 7. The CDR3 spans 15 residues. For the CDR3, the DNA is TGTGCCAGCAGACCCGGGACAGGGGCATATCAGCCCCAGCATTTT. Protein sequence: CASRPGTGAYQPQHF.

This clone appeared once. At one of its ends the junction is not consistent with the germline gene, which may arise from a read error. The chain combines TRBV20-1 with TRBJ2-7; 7 bases are shared with TRBD2. The CDR3 sequence is 12 residues long. The germline CDR1 and CDR2 sequences are DFQATT and SNEGSKA (reference sequence). In nucleotides, the CDR3 is TGCAGTGCCAGAGAGGGCGGGAGCGAGCAGTACTTC. Protein product: CSAREGGSEQYF.

The chain recombines TRBV20-1 with TRBJ2-7; D unresolved. Germline CDR1 is DFQATT and CDR2 is SNEGSKA (reference sequence). The CDR3 is 13 residues long. The germline V and J ends were trimmed by 2 bases and 9 bases, with 17 bases remaining between them. In DNA, the CDR3 is TGCAGTGCTAGACTAGTGGGAAGTAATCCGCAGTACTTC. As protein: CSARLVGSNPQYF.

This clone was counted at least ten times. For the CDR3, the DNA is TGTGCCAGCTCACCACCGGATTCTGGGGCCAACGTCCTGACTTTC. It yields the protein CASSPPDSGANVLTF. The genes are TRBV18 and TRBJ2-6; D is unresolved. There are 15 residues in the CDR3. Germline V CDR1 and CDR2: KGHSH, LQKENI. V lost 0 bases, J lost 1 base, and 4 bases lay in between. Variable domain in full (rest from reference TRBV18 and TRBJ2-6): NAGVMQNPRHLVRRRGQEARLRCSPMKGHSHVYWYRQLPEEGLKFMVYLQKENIIDESGMPKERFSAEFPKEGPSILRIQQVVRGDSAAYFCASSPPDSGANVLTFGAGSRLTVL.

This clone appeared a few times. The chain uses TRBV2 and TRBJ2-7, with a tentative D call TRBD1 (6 bases). Germline CDR1 and CDR2: SNHLY and FYNNEI. V lost 7 bases to trimming and J lost 4 bases, with 14 bases between them. This CDR3 is 13 amino acids long. The CDR3 sequence: CASNGDTKYEQYF. The CDR3 DNA is TGTGCCAGCAATGGGGACACGAAATACGAGCAGTACTTC.

This clone is labeled as medium-sized. The chain uses TRBV3-1 and TRBJ2-3, with TRBD1 as a possible D gene (5 bases). The germline gives CDR1 LGHDT, CDR2 YNNKEL (reference sequence). The V end lost 5 bases, the J end lost 0 bases, and 9 bases lay between the germline ends. This CDR3 spans 14 amino acids. CDR3 region: CASSAGISTDTQYF. CDR3 nucleotide sequence: TGTGCCAGCAGCGCAGGGATTAGCACAGATACGCAGTATTTT.

Only one count was recorded for this clone. The chain carries TRBV9 and TRBJ2-7, with TRBD1 identical over 10 bases. This CDR3 region has 14 residues. The V gene's germline CDR1 is SGDLS and CDR2 YYNGEE. J gave up 5 bases and V 2 bases, and 4 bases lay outside the gene matches. The CDR3 here is CASSVGTGAHEQYF. CDR3 DNA sequence: TGTGCCAGCAGCGTCGGGACAGGGGCCCACGAGCAGTACTTC. The whole variable domain, remainder taken from reference TRBV9 and TRBJ2-7, is DSGVTQTPKHLITATGQRVTLRCSPRSGDLSVYWYQQSLDQGLQFLIQYYNGEERAKGNILERFSAQQFPDLHSELNLSSLELGDSALYFCASSVGTGAHEQYFGPGTRLTVT.

This chain links TRBV7-8 with TRBJ2-1; possible D gene TRBD2, 6 bases. The CDR3 runs to 17 residues. The V gene's germline CDR1 is SGHVS and CDR2 FQNEAQ. The V and J ends lost 3 bases and 8 bases respectively, with 23 bases between them. CDR3: CASSLGIQAGGVDEQFF. The CDR3 DNA follows: TGTGCCAGCAGCTTGGGGATACAAGCCGGAGGGGTAGATGAGCAGTTCTTC. The variable domain in full, with the rest retrieved from reference TRBV7-8 and TRBJ2-1, is GAGVSQSPRYKVAKRGQDVALRCDPISGHVSLFWYQQALGQGPEFLTYFQNEAQLDKSGLPSDRFFAERPEGSVSTLKIQRTQQEDSAVYLCASSLGIQAGGVDEQFFGPGTRLTVL.

This clone was found a few times. The rearrangement uses TRBV15 and TRBJ2-7; D is ambiguous. The germline CDR1 and CDR2 sequences are LNHNV and YYDKDF (reference sequence). The CDR3 is made up of 14 amino acids. V lost 4 bases and J 0 bases, leaving 10 bases between the germline ends. CDR3 loop: CATSISTDSYEQYF. The CDR3, as DNA: TGTGCCACCAGCATATCTACAGACTCCTACGAGCAGTACTTC.

This clone has ten or more counts. Just one base apart from a much larger clone, this may be a read error. The chain uses TRBV6-1 and TRBJ1-5, with unresolved D. The CDR3 loop spans 17 amino acids. Germline-derived CDR1 and CDR2 are MNHNS and SASEGT. The CDR3 is CARIPFEGRYSNRPQHF. CDR3 nucleotides: TGTGCCAGAATTCCCTTTGAAGGGCGTTATAGCAATCGGCCCCAGCATTTT.

V and J are TRBV2 and TRBJ1-2, with D tentatively TRBD1 (5 bases). From germline, CDR1 is SNHLY and CDR2 FYNNEI. The CDR3 sequence is 13 residues long. Trimming shortened V by 7 bases and J by 11 bases, and 20 bases separated the two germline ends. The CDR3 region is CASIDRTRSVYTF. As DNA, the CDR3 is TGTGCCAGCATTGACCGGACAAGGTCTGTGTACACCTTC.

The gene calls are TRBV24-1 and TRBJ2-5; 7 positions agree with TRBD1. Germline V gene sequence: CDR1 KGHDR, CDR2 SFDVKD. Unmatched junction bases numbered 6, after V lost 4 bases and J lost 2 bases. This CDR3 is 15 amino acids long. In DNA form, the CDR3 reads TGTGCCACCAGTGACCCTGGACAGGCGCAAGAGACCCAGTACTTC. Translation: CATSDPGQAQETQYF.

A word on this clone: This may arise from a read error, as a much more abundant clone is one base away. A read error is likely, as this CDR3 ends without the conserved phenylalanine or tryptophan. The limits of the CDR3 on the DNA are not certain, so only TCRdb's listed CDR3 is given. The genes are TRBV9 and TRBJ1-3; the table's D call, TRBD1, has no DNA check behind it. The CDR3 length is 14 residues, termini included. Germline values: CDR1 SGDLS, CDR2 YYNGEE. This chain's CDR3 is CASSVTGTGNTTYL.

As concerns this clone: The CDR3 carries no conserved terminal phenylalanine or tryptophan, so it likely arises from a read error. The genes are TRBV24-1 and TRBJ2-2; D perhaps matches TRBD2 (5 bases). Germline CDR1 is KGHDR and CDR2 is SFDVKD. The CDR3 covers 16 residues. In DNA form, the CDR3 reads TGTGCCACCATTGATACCGGGGAAACGAACACCGGGGAGCTGTTTCTT. It is translated as CATIDTGETNTGELFL.

This clone has only a few counts. The gene calls are TRBV2 and TRBJ1-2, with no clear D. Trimming removed 1 base from V and 9 bases from J, with 3 bases in between. Looked up from germline, CDR1 is SNHLY and CDR2 is FYNNEI. The CDR3 consists of 10 residues. The CDR3 region has the DNA TGTGCCAGCAGTGAAGGGAGCTACACCTTC. This gives the protein CASSEGSYTF.

This clone was observed a handful of times. This chain uses TRBV2 with TRBJ2-7; 7 nucleotides match TRBD2. The CDR3 sequence is 13 residues long. Germline V gene sequence: CDR1 SNHLY, CDR2 FYNNEI. The V segment lost 8 bases and the J segment 2 bases; nucleotides outside the gene matches: 6. The CDR3 sequence: CASLAEWTYEQYF. The CDR3 DNA sequence: TGTGCCAGCCTAGCGGAGTGGACCTACGAGCAGTACTTC.

In this sample, this clone turned up a few times. This sequence joins TRBV6-1 and TRBJ2-1; D is perhaps TRBD2 (6 bases). The CDR3 has 14 amino acids. Germline CDR1 and CDR2: MNHNS and SASEGT. Trimming removed 7 bases from V and 10 bases from J, with 20 bases in between. The CDR3 coding sequence is TGTGCCAGCAACCGGGACTCAAAGGTATGGGAGCAGTTCTTC. This translates into CASNRDSKVWEQFF.

As for this clone: The conserved closing phenylalanine or tryptophan is absent in this CDR3, likely reflecting a read error. The chain links TRBV11-1 to TRBJ2-6; D possibly corresponds to TRBD1 (5 bases). Trimming removed 1 base from V and 8 bases from J, with 21 bases in between. The germline gives CDR1 SGHAT, CDR2 FQDESV (reference sequence). The CDR3 runs 18 residues. Here the CDR3 DNA reads TGTGCCAGCAGCTTAGTTCTGGGGCTTCACTCTGTGCCCAACGTCCTGACTCTC. Protein product: CASSLVLGLHSVPNVLTL.

As for this clone: In this CDR3 the conserved last residue, phenylalanine or tryptophan, is missing, so a read error is likely. Because the CDR3's place on the DNA is in doubt, the DNA is left out and the CDR3 is given as listed by TCRdb. The chain uses TRBV20-1 and TRBJ2-7; TRBD2, the table's D call, was not compared with the DNA. The CDR3 sequence runs 10 residues, both termini included. Germline loops: CDR1 DFQATT, CDR2 SNEGSKA (reference sequence). CDR3 region: CSARDRRLAG.

The table lists this clone with many counts. CDR3 nucleotide sequence: TGTGCCAGCAGTAATTCGGAGACCCAGTACTTC. Protein product: CASSNSETQYF. The chain has TRBV11-2 and TRBJ2-5, with no clear D. This CDR3 is built from 11 residues. The V end lost 6 bases, the J end lost 5 bases, and 7 bases lay between the germline ends. Germline assignment: CDR1 SGHAT and CDR2 FQNNGV.

This clone rates as medium-sized. The chain's CDR3 is CASTRLAGSYEQYF. The DNA of the CDR3 is TGCGCCAGCACCCGACTAGCGGGGAGCTACGAGCAGTACTTC. This chain uses TRBV10-2 with TRBJ2-7; TRBD2 aligns across 11 bases. Germline lookup yields CDR1 WSHSY and CDR2 SAAADI. Unmatched junction bases numbered 5, after V lost 7 bases and J lost 3 bases. The CDR3 runs 14 residues.

This clone was seen repeatedly, ten times or more. CDR3 coding DNA: TGCGCCAGCGGCCCACAGGGAAACACTGAAGCTTTCTTT. Translating it yields CASGPQGNTEAFF. V gene TRBV10-2 combines with J gene TRBJ1-1; D possibly corresponds to TRBD1 (6 bases). Germline V gene lookup returns CDR1 WSHSY and CDR2 SAAADI. There are 13 residues in the CDR3. V was trimmed by 8 bases and J by 2 bases, leaving 12 bases between them.

The table lists this clone with many counts. This rearrangement joins TRBV20-1 to TRBJ2-7; no reliable D call. Germline V gene data show CDR1 as DFQATT and CDR2 as SNEGSKA (reference sequence). V lost 6 bases and J lost 2, with 17 bases in between. There are 14 residues in the CDR3. In DNA form, the CDR3 reads TGCAGTGCCAAGGACGGCCCCTCGGCCTACGAGCAGTACTTC. It is translated as CSAKDGPSAYEQYF.

There are a few counts of this clone. The chain is built from TRBV6-5 and TRBJ2-7, with D uncertain. The CDR3 contains 12 residues. Looked up from germline, CDR1 is MNHEY and CDR2 is SVGAGI. The V end was cut by 2 bases, the J end by 6 bases, with 8 bases between. The chain's CDR3 is CASSYLMSEQYF. The CDR3 coding sequence is TGTGCCAGCAGTTACCTAATGTCCGAGCAGTACTTC.

This clone was observed many times. The chain combines TRBV30 with TRBJ2-2; 11 nucleotides match TRBD2. Germline V gene data show CDR1 as GTSNPN and CDR2 as SVGIG (reference sequence). The CDR3 contains 14 residues. Trimming took 4 bases from V and 7 from J; bases not matched to a gene: 5. CDR3 residues: CAWNAGTSGGELFF. Written as DNA, the CDR3 is TGTGCCTGGAATGCCGGGACTAGCGGCGGGGAGCTGTTTTTT. Full variable domain (missing parts from reference TRBV30 and TRBJ2-2): SQTIHQWPATLVQPVGSPLSLECTVEGTSNPNLYWYRQAAGRGLQLLFYSVGIGQISSEVPQNLSASRPQDRQFILSSKKLLLSDSGFYLCAWNAGTSGGELFFGEGSRLTVL.

This clone was counted ten times or more. Since a much larger clone is just one base distant, this may be a read error. This chain links TRBV6-1 with TRBJ2-1; D unclear. The length of the CDR3 is 13 residues. Germline CDR1 is MNHNS and CDR2 is SASEGT. CDR3 nucleotide sequence: TGTGCCAGCAGGGTAGGGTCCTACAATGGGCAGTTCTTC. It codes for CASRVGSYNGQFF.

A few counts support this clone. A much larger clone sits a single nucleotide away, making a read error possible. The chain is built from TRBV28 and TRBJ2-3; 8 positions match TRBD2. CDR1 and CDR2 from the germline V gene are MDHEN and SYDVKM. The CDR3 is 14 residues long. The DNA of the CDR3 is TGTGTCAGCGTACCGGGGGGGGGCACAGATACGCAGTATTTT. Translating it yields CVSVPGGGTDTQYF.

This clone was recorded many times. J is TRBJ2-3 and V is TRBV20-1, with D perhaps matching TRBD1 (6 bases). CDR3 length: 14 residues. Trimming pared 2 bases from V and 2 bases from J, leaving 11 bases between. Germline CDR1 is DFQATT and CDR2 is SNEGSKA (reference sequence). The CDR3 nucleotides are TGCAGTGCTAGACCCCAGGGGACCACAGATACGCAGTATTTT. Its protein is CSARPQGTTDTQYF.

This clone qualifies as medium-sized (0.01 to 0.1%). This chain joins TRBV6-1 and TRBJ2-5, with D perhaps matching TRBD1 (5 bases). V lost 6 bases, J lost 2 bases, and 13 bases lay in between. The CDR3 is 14 residues long. Germline CDR1 reads MNHNS; CDR2 reads SASEGT. CDR3 DNA sequence: TGTGCCAGCAGCCGATCAGGGAAGCAAGAGACCCAGTACTTC. Its protein product is CASSRSGKQETQYF.